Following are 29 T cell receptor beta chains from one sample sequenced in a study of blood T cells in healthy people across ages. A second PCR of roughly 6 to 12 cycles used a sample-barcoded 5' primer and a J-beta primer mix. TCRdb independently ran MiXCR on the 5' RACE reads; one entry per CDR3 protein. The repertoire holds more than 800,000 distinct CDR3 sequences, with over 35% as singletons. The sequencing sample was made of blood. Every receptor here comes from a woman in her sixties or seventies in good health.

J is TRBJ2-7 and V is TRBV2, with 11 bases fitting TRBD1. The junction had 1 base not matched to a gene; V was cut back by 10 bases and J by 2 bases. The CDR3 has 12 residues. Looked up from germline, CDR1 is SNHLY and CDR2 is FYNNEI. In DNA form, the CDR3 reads TGTGCCACGGGACAGGGGGCCTACGAGCAGTACTTC. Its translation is CATGQGAYEQYF.

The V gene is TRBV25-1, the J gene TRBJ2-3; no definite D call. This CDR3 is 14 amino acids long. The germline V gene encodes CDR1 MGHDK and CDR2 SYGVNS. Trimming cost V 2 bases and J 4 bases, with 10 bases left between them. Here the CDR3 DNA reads TGTGCCAGCAGTGAAGGACCCCCACCAGATACGCAGTATTTT. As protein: CASSEGPPPDTQYF.

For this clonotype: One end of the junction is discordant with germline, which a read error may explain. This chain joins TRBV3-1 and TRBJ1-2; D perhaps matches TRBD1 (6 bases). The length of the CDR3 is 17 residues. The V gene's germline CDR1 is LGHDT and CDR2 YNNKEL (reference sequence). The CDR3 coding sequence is TGCGCCAGCAGCCCCCCATCCTGGGGGGGGGCTGACTATGGCTACACCTTC. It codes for CASSPPSWGGADYGYTF.

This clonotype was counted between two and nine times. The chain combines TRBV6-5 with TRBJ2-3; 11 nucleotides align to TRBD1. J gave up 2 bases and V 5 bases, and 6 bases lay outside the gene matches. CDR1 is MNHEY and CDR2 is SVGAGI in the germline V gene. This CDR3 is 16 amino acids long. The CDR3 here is CASSNPDRGPTDTQYF. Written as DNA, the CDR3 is TGTGCCAGCAGTAACCCGGACAGGGGGCCCACAGATACGCAGTATTTT.

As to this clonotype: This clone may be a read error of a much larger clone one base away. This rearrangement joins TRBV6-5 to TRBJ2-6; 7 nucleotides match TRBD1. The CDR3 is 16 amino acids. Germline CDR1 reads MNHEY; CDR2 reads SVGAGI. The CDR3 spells CASNIGQASEANVLTF. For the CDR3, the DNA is TGTGCCAGCAATATAGGACAGGCCTCTGAGGCCAACGTCCTGACTTTC.

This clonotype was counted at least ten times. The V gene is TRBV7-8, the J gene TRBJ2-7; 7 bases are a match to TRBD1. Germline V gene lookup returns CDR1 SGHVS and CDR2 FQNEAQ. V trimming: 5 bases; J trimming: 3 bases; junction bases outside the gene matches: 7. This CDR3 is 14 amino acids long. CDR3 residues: CASSLGTANYEQYF. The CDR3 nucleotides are TGTGCCAGCAGCCTCGGGACAGCAAACTACGAGCAGTACTTC.

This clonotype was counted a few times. The CDR3 loop is CATRRTGLAVNEQFF. The CDR3, as DNA: TGTGCCACCAGGAGAACGGGACTAGCGGTTAATGAGCAGTTCTTC. The chain is built from TRBV15 and TRBJ2-1, with 11 bases lining up with TRBD2. Germline assignment: CDR1 LNHNV and CDR2 YYDKDF (reference sequence). The CDR3 extends over 15 amino acids. The V and J ends lost 6 bases and 7 bases, in that order; junction bases with no gene match: 8.

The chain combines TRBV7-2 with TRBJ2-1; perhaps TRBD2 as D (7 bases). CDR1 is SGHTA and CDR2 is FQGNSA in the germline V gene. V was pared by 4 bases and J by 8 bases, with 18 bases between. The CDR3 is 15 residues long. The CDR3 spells CASSSAGAVVDEQFF. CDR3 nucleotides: TGTGCCAGCAGCTCGGCGGGGGCGGTGGTGGATGAGCAGTTCTTC.

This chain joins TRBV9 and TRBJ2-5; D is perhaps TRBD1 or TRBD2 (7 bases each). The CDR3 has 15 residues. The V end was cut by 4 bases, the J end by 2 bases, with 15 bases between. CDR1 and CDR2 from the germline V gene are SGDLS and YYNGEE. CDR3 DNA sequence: TGTGCCAGCAGCCCCGGGGGGACAGCTCAAGAGACCCAGTACTTC. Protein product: CASSPGGTAQETQYF.

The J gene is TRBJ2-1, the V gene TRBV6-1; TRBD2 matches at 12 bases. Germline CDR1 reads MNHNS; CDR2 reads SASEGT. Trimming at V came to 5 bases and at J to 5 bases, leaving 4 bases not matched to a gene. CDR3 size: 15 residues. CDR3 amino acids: CASSLAGGSHNEQFF. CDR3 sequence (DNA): TGTGCCAGCAGTCTAGCGGGAGGGTCCCACAATGAGCAGTTCTTC.

In DNA form, the CDR3 reads TGTGCCAGCGATAAAGGGGATGGGAGCACAGATACGCAGTATTTT. Translation gives CASDKGDGSTDTQYF. V gene TRBV14 combines with J gene TRBJ2-3, with TRBD1 as a possible D gene (5 bases). V was trimmed by 8 bases and J by 0 bases, leaving 15 bases between them. Germline V gives CDR1 SGHDN, CDR2 FVKESK. CDR3 size: 15 residues.

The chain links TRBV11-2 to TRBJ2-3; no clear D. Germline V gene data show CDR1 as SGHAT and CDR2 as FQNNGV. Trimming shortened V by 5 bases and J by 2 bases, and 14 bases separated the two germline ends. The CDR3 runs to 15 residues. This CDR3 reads CASSPSLVSTDTQYF. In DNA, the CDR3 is TGTGCCAGCAGCCCGAGTTTGGTGTCCACAGATACGCAGTATTTT.

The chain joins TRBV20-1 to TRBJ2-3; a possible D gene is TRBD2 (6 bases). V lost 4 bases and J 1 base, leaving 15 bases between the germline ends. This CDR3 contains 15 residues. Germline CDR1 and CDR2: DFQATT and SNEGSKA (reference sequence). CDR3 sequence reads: CSANGALAGTDTQYF. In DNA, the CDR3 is TGCAGTGCTAATGGGGCATTAGCGGGCACAGATACGCAGTATTTT.

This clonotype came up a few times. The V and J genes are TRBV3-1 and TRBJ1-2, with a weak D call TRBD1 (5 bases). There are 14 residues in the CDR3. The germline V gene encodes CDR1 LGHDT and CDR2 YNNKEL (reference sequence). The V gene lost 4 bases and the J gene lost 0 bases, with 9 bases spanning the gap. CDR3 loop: CASSPETANYGYTF. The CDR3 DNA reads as TGTGCCAGCAGCCCGGAGACAGCTAACTATGGCTACACCTTC.

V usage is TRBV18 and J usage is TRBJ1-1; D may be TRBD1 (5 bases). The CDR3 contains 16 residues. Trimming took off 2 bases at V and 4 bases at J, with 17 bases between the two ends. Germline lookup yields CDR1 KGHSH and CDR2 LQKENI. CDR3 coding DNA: TGTGCCAGCTCACCAAGAGGGGCCCCGGAGGGCACTGAAGCTTTCTTT. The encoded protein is CASSPRGAPEGTEAFF.

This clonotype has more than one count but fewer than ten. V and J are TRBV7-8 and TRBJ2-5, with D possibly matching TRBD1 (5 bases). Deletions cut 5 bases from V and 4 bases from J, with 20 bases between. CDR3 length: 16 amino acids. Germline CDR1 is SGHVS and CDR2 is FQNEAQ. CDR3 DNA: TGTGCCAGCAGCCCCGAGGTTCCTAGGGGTGGAGAGACCCAGTACTTC. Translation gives CASSPEVPRGGETQYF.

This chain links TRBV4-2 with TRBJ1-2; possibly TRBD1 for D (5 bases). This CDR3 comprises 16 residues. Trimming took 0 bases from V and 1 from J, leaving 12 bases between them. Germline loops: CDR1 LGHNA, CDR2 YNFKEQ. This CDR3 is CASSQEVGGFNYGYTF. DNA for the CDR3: TGTGCCAGCAGCCAAGAGGTTGGGGGATTTAACTATGGCTACACCTTC.

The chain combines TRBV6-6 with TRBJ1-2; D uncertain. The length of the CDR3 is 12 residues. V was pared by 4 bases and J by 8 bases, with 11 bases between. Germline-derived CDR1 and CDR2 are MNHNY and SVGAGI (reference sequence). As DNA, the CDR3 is TGTGCCAGCAGTTCGACATCCGAGGGCTACACCTTC. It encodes CASSSTSEGYTF.

The CDR3 sequence is CAIRIAGFTDTQYF. The CDR3 region has the DNA TGTGCCATCCGAATAGCGGGATTCACAGATACGCAGTATTTT. V and J are TRBV10-3 and TRBJ2-3; 8 bases align to TRBD2. Per the germline V gene, CDR1 is ENHRY and CDR2 is SYGVKD. J gave up 2 bases and V 8 bases, and 6 bases lay outside the gene matches. The CDR3 is made up of 14 amino acids.

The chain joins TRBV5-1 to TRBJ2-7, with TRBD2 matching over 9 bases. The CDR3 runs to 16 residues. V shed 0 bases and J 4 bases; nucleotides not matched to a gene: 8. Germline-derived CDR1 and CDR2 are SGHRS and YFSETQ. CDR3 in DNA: TGCGCCAGCAGCTTGGTTTCTGCGGGAGGGGCGTACGAGCAGTACTTC. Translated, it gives CASSLVSAGGAYEQYF.

CDR3 nucleotides: TGTGCCAGCAGTTTCAAGCGACTAGCGGGAGACGAGCAGTTCTTC. Protein product: CASSFKRLAGDEQFF. The chain is built from TRBV12-3 or TRBV12-4 and TRBJ2-1, with 12 bases that match TRBD2. The CDR3 extends over 15 amino acids. J lost 10 bases, V lost 3 bases, and 7 bases had no gene match.

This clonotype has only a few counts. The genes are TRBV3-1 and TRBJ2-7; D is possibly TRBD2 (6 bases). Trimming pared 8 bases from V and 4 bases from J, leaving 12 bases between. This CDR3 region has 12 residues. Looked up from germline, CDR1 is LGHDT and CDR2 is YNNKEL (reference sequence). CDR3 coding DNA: TGTGCCAGCGGAGATCTAGCGTACGAGCAGTACTTC. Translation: CASGDLAYEQYF.

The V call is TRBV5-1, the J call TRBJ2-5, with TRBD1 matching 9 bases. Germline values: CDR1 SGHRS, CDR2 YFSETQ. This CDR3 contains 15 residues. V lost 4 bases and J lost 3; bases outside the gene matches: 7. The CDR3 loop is CASSQQGAEKETQYF. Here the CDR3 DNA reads TGCGCCAGCAGCCAACAGGGGGCGGAAAAAGAGACCCAGTACTTC.

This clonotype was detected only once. The DNA for the CDR3 is TGTGCCAGCAGCCCCCAGGCGGGGAGAGAGACCCAGTTCTTC. Translating it yields CASSPQAGRETQFF. The V gene is TRBV7-9, the J gene TRBJ2-1; tentatively, D is TRBD2 (6 bases). The V end was cut by 5 bases, the J end by 13 bases, with 21 bases between. Germline V gene lookup returns CDR1 SEHNR and CDR2 FQNEAQ (reference sequence). This CDR3 comprises 14 residues.

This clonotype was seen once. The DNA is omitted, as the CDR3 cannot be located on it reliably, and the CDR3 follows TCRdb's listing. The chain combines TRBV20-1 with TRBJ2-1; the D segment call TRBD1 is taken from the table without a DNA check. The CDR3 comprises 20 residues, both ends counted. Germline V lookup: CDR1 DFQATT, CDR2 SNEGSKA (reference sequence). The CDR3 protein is CSARSFNLGQPQHFGDEQFF.

This CDR3 reads CSVIPAESNYGYTF. CDR3 coding DNA: TGCAGCGTTATTCCCGCAGAAAGTAATTATGGCTACACCTTC. The chain employs TRBV29-1 and TRBJ1-2; D is unresolved. The germline V gene has CDR1 SQVTM and CDR2 ANQGSEA. The CDR3 extends over 14 amino acids. The V end lost 5 bases, the J end lost 5 bases, and 18 bases lay between the germline ends.

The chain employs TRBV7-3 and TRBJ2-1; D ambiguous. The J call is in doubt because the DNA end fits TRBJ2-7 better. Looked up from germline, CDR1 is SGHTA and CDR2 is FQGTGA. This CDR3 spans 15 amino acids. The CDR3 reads CASSFRQSSYNEQYF. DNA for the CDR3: TGTGCCAGCAGCTTCAGGCAGAGCTCCTACAATGAGCAGTACTTC.

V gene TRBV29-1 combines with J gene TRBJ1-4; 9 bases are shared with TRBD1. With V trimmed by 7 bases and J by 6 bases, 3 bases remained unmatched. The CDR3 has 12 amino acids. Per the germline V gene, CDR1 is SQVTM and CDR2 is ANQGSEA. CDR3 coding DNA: TGCAGCGCCAGGACAGGGGATGAAAAACTGTTTTTT. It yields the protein CSARTGDEKLFF.

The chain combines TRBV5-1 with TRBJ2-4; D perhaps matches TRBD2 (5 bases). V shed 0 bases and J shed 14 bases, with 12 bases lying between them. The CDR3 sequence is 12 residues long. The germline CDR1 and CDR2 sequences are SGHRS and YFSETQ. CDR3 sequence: CASSLEPLREYF. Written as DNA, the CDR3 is TGCGCCAGCAGCTTGGAGCCGTTGAGGGAGTACTTC.